This T cell receptor (beta chain) comes out of a study of T cell repertoires in cytomegalovirus infection. Background on the study: The authors relied on CMV epitopes, both recently identified HLA-C-restricted and well-studied HLA-B-restricted. Both CMV infection and a matching HLA type were indicated by public TCR beta signatures.

In TCRdb, the reads were re-called with MiXCR into one record per CDR3 protein. The sample shows about 900,000 distinct CDR3 sequences, 25% to 40% of them seen only once. The CDR3 contains 14 residues. Between the trimmed V and J ends, which lost 0 bases and 4 bases, there was a span of 9 bases. Germline V gives CDR1 LGHNA, CDR2 YSLEER. Study-wide findings and caveats: HLA-C-restricted TCR beta clonotypes specific for CMV led the ex vivo response.

On this clonotype itself: Its antigen is undetermined.

This sequence joins TRBV4-3 and TRBJ1-2; a possible D gene is TRBD1 (5 bases). The input for sequencing was cultured CD8+ T cells from PBMCs, taken from culture after CMV antigen stimulation. This sequence was found in a human donor in good health (CMV status not recorded). Some clones in this sample may be carry-over from other donors' samples. The CDR3 DNA reads TGCGCCAGCAGCCAAGACAGGGTCACCTATGGCTACACCTTC. It is translated as CASSQDRVTYGYTF.